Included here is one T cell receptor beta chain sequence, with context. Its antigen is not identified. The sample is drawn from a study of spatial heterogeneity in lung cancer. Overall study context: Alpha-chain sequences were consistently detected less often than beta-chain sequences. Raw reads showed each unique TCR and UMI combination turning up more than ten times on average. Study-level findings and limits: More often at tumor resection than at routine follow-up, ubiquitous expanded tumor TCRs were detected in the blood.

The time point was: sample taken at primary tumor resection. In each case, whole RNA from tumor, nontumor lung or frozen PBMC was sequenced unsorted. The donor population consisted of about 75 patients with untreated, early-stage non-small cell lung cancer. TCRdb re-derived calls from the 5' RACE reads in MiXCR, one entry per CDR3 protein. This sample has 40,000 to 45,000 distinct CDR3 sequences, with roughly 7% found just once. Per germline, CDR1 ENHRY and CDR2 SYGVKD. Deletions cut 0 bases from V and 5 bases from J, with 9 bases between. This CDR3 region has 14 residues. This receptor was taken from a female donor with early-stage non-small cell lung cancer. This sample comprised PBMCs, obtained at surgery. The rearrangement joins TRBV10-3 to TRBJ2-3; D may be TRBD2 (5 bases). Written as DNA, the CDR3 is TGTGCCATCAGTGAGTCAGGGAGCGGAGATACGCAGTATTTT. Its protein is CAISESGSGDTQYF.